These T cell receptor beta chains were read from a single sample in a study of OX40 agonist ivuxolimab in advanced cancers. Measured with immunoSEQ multiplex PCR; TCRdb has only the in-frame clones, and not every one. The data contain approximately 94,000 clones, roughly nine tenths of them singletons. This specimen was CD4+ or CD8+ T cells sorted from blood, taken in a trial of the OX40 agonist ivuxolimab. These receptors all stem from an adult with an advanced solid tumor such as melanoma, head and neck, liver or kidney cancer. The CDR3 runs from the conserved cysteine through the conserved F or W. A D gene is named only where the DNA matches it firmly. Only part of the rows carry a size: once, few, many, or a class if the clone is expanded.

length | D | J | size | V | DNA | CDR3
15 | - | TRBJ2-7 | - | TRBV30 | TGTGCCTGGACACCACGACAACGACCTCCCTACGAGCAGTACTTC | CAWTPRQRPPYEQYF
15 | - | TRBJ2-2 | - | TRBV6-5 | TGTGCCAGCAGCTATTCGCGGGCCGCGACCGGGGAGCTGTTTTTT | CASSYSRAATGELFF
14 | - | TRBJ2-7 | - | TRBV6-1 | TGTGCCAGCAGTGAAGGAATAGGGGTGTACGAGCAGTACTTC | CASSEGIGVYEQYF
16 | - | TRBJ1-5 | - | TRBV6-6 | TGTGCCAGCAGTCCGCCGCCCAGGGTCCTAGGGGAGCCCCAGCATTTT | CASSPPPRVLGEPQHF
15 | - | TRBJ2-1 | - | TRBV27 | TGTGCCAGCAGTTTTGTTCCAGGGGCCGACAATGAGCAGTTCTTC | CASSFVPGADNEQFF
15 | - | TRBJ1-2 | - | TRBV5-1 | TGCGCCAGCAGCTTGTCACGTGCCGGGGGCGATGGCTACACCTTC | CASSLSRAGGDGYTF
15 | - | TRBJ1-1 | once | TRBV6-1 | TGTGCCAGCAGTGAAAGTCGGCAGGGAGGTGTTGAAGCTTTCTTT | CASSESRQGGVEAFF
15 | - | TRBJ2-3 | - | TRBV7-8 | TGTGCCAGCAGCTTAAGGGGCGGGGGCACAGATACGCAGTATTTT | CASSLRGGGTDTQYF
14 | - | TRBJ1-5 | - | TRBV27 | TGTGCCAGCAGTGTCGAGGGGTACAATCAGCCCCAGCATTTT | CASSVEGYNQPQHF
16 | TRBD2 | TRBJ2-7 | - | TRBV19 | TGTGCCAGTAGCCAAAGTATAGGGACTAGCGGCTACGAGCAGTACTTC | CASSQSIGTSGYEQYF
12 | - | TRBJ2-3 | - | TRBV27 | TGTGCCAGCACCGATTCCACAGATACGCAGTATTTT | CASTDSTDTQYF
16 | - | TRBJ1-5 | - | TRBV5-1 | TGCGCCAGCAGCTTGAGTAGGGTAAAATCCAATCAGCCCCAGCATTTT | CASSLSRVKSNQPQHF
17 | TRBD1 | TRBJ1-1 | - | TRBV11-2 | TGTGCCAGCAGCTCCGGGACAGGGTCAATGTCGAACACTGAAGCTTTCTTT | CASSSGTGSMSNTEAFF
14 | TRBD2 | TRBJ2-5 | - | TRBV27 | TGTGCCAGCAGTTTACTAGCGGGAGATGAGACCCAGTACTTC | CASSLLAGDETQYF
16 | - | TRBJ2-2 | - | TRBV27 | TGTGCCAGCAGTTCCCCTCGGGACACCCATCCCGGGGAGCTGTTTTTT | CASSSPRDTHPGELFF
19 | TRBD1 | TRBJ2-3 | - | TRBV27 | TGTGCCAGCAGTTTTATAGGGACAGGGGATCGGTGGGCCACAGATACGCAGTATTTT | CASSFIGTGDRWATDTQYF
13 | - | TRBJ2-3 | - | TRBV4-3 | TGCGCCAGCAGCCTACGTAGCACAGATACGCAGTATTTT | CASSLRSTDTQYF
17 | TRBD1 | TRBJ1-5 | - | TRBV5-1 | TGCGCCAGCAGCTTGGACGGCTTGGACAGGGGTTCACAGCCCCAGCATTTT | CASSLDGLDRGSQPQHF
11 | - | TRBJ1-2 | few | TRBV20-1 | TGCAGTGCCATCCTCCAGGGAGGCTACACCTTC | CSAILQGGYTF
13 | - | TRBJ1-5 | - | TRBV4-1 | TGCGCCAGCAGCCTTGGAGGGGGACAGCCCCAGCATTTT | CASSLGGGQPQHF
16 | TRBD2 | TRBJ2-7 | - | TRBV4-3 | TGCGCCAGCAGCCAAGAACTAGCGGACGATACCTACGAGCAGTACTTC | CASSQELADDTYEQYF
15 | TRBD1 | TRBJ2-7 | - | TRBV5-1 | TGCGCCAGCAGCTTGGAGGGGGACAGCTCCTACGAGCAGTACTTC | CASSLEGDSSYEQYF
14 | TRBD1 | TRBJ1-1 | few | TRBV19 | TGTGCCAGTAGTATACGACAGGGGAACACTGAAGCTTTCTTT | CASSIRQGNTEAFF
15 | - | TRBJ1-2 | - | TRBV6-5 | TGTGCCAGCAGTTTCGACGGGACACAACTCTATGGCTACACCTTC | CASSFDGTQLYGYTF
12 | - | TRBJ2-2 | - | TRBV15 | TGTGCCACCAGCATAGACAGCGGGGAGCTGTTTTTT | CATSIDSGELFF
17 | TRBD2 | TRBJ2-1 | - | TRBV7-9 | TGTGCCAGCAGCCCGTTGACTAGCGGGGCAACCTACAATGAGCAGTTCTTC | CASSPLTSGATYNEQFF
16 | - | TRBJ1-4 | - | TRBV7-9 | TGTGCCAGCAGCTCGACGAGACAGGTCTCTAATGAAAAACTGTTTTTT | CASSSTRQVSNEKLFF
18 | TRBD1 | TRBJ1-1 | few | TRBV4-2 | TGTGCCAGCAGCCAAGAAATCGGGGAGGGGGCATGGGAAACTGAAGCTTTCTTT | CASSQEIGEGAWETEAFF
15 | - | TRBJ2-7 | once | TRBV7-9 | TGTGCCAGCAGCTTATCTTTCGGCAGTTCCTACGAGCAGTACTTC | CASSLSFGSSYEQYF
15 | TRBD1 | TRBJ1-6 | - | TRBV7-9 | TGTGCCAGCAGCTTAGAGGGACAGTGGGGTTCACCCCTCCACTTT | CASSLEGQWGSPLHF
14 | - | TRBJ1-1 | - | TRBV5-1 | TGCGCCAGCAGCTTGGAGGCAGGGGAGGGTGAAGCTTTCTTT | CASSLEAGEGEAFF
16 | - | TRBJ1-6 | - | TRBV7-9 | TGTGCCAGCAGTATTGGGGAGGCCCTTTTCGTTTCACCCCTCCACTTT | CASSIGEALFVSPLHF
14 | TRBD2 | TRBJ2-2 | - | TRBV10-3 | TGTGCCAGAGGACTAGCGAAAGACACCGGGGAGCTGTTTTTT | CARGLAKDTGELFF
14 | - | TRBJ2-1 | - | TRBV19 | TGTGCCAGCGAAGACTCCCGCTCCTACAATGAGCAGTTCTTC | CASEDSRSYNEQFF
11 | - | TRBJ2-7 | once | TRBV7-2 | TGTGCCAGCACACGGGGCGGGGAGCAGTACTTC | CASTRGGEQYF
14 | - | TRBJ1-1 | - | TRBV6-1 | TGTGCCAGCAGTGAAGGGGGTTGGGACACTGAAGCTTTCTTT | CASSEGGWDTEAFF
12 | - | TRBJ1-1 | once | TRBV7-9 | TGTGCCAGCAGCAGGGCGAACACTGAAGCTTTCTTT | CASSRANTEAFF
17 | - | TRBJ2-2 | - | TRBV11-2 | TGTGCCAGCAGCCTTCTTATTGGGGGAGGAGCTTCCGGGGAGCTGTTTTTT | CASSLLIGGGASGELFF
16 | TRBD1 | TRBJ2-7 | - | TRBV4-1 | TGCGCCAGCAGCCAAGTACCCCCGGGACAGGGGAGCGAGCAGTACTTC | CASSQVPPGQGSEQYF
13 | TRBD1 | TRBJ1-2 | - | TRBV9 | TGTGCCAGCAGCGGGGGACAGAACTATGGCTACACCTTC | CASSGGQNYGYTF
15 | - | TRBJ1-1 | - | TRBV5-1 | TGCGCCAGCAGCTACATACAGGTGGGGAACACTGAAGCTTTCTTT | CASSYIQVGNTEAFF
13 | - | TRBJ2-7 | - | TRBV14 | TGTGCCAGCAGCGACACAGCCTCCTACGAGCAGTACTTC | CASSDTASYEQYF
14 | - | TRBJ1-2 | - | TRBV27 | TGTGCCAGCAGTTTAAGGGGCTGGGACTATGGCTACACCTTC | CASSLRGWDYGYTF
14 | - | TRBJ2-1 | - | TRBV4-2 | TGTGCCAGCAGCCAGTTTAAAGGTTCCAATGAGCAGTTCTTC | CASSQFKGSNEQFF